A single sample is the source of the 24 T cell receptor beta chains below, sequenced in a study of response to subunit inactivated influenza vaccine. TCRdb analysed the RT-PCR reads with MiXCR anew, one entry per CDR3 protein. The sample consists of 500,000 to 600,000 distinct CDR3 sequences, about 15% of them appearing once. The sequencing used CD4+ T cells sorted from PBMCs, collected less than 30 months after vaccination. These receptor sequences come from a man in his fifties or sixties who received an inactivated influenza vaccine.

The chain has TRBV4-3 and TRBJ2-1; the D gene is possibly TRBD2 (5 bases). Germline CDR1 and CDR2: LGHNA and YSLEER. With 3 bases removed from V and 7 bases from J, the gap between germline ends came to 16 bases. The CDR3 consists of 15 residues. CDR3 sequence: CASSHNSGSGNEQFF. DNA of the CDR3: TGCGCCAGCAGCCATAACTCAGGCTCGGGAAATGAGCAGTTCTTC.

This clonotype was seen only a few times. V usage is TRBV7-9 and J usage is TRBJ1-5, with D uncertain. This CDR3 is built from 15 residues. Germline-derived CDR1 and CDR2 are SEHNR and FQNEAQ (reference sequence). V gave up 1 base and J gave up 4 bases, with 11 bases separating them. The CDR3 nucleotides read TGTGCCAGCAGCTTAGACGGGGTTCGGAATCAGCCCCAGCATTTT. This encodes CASSLDGVRNQPQHF.

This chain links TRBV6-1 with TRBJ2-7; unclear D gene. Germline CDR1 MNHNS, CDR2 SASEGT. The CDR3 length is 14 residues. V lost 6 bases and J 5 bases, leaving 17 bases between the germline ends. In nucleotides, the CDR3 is TGTGCCAGCAGACAAAACACGAACCGGCACGAGCAGTACTTC. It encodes CASRQNTNRHEQYF.

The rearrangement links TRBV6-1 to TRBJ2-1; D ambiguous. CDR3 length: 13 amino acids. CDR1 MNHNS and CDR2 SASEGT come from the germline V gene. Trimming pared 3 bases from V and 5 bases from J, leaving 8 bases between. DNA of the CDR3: TGTGCCAGCAGTGATTGGCAAAACAATGAGCAGTTCTTC. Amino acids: CASSDWQNNEQFF.

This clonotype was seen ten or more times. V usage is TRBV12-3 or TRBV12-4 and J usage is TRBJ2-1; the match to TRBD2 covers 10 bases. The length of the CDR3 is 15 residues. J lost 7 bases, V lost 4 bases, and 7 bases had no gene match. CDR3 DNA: TGTGCCAGCAGTTCCTCGGGACTAGCGTTGAATGAGCAGTTCTTC. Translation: CASSSSGLALNEQFF.

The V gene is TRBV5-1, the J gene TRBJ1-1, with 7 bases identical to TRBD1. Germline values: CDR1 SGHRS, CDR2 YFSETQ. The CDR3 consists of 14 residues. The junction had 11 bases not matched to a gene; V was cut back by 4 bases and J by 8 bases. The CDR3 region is CASSLGTVDREAFF. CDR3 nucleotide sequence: TGCGCCAGCAGCCTCGGGACAGTGGACAGGGAAGCTTTCTTT.

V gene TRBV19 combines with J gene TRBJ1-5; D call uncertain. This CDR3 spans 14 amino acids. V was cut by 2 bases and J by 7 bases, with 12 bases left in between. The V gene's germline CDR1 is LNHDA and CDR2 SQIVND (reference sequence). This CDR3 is CASSIHQVGQPQHF. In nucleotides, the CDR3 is TGTGCCAGTAGTATACACCAGGTAGGCCAGCCCCAGCATTTT.

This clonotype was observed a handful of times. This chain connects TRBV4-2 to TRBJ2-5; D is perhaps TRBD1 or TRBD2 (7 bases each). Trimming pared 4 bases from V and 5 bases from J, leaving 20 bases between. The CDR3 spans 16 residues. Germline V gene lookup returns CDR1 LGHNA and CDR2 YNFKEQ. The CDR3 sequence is CASSRGEGAPWETQYF. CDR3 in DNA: TGTGCCAGCAGCCGAGGGGAGGGGGCCCCGTGGGAGACCCAGTACTTC.

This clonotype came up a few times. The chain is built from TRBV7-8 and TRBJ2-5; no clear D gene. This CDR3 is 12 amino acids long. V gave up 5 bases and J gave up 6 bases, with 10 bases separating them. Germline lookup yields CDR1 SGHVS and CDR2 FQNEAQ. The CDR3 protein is CASSQGIQTQYF. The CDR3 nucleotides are TGTGCCAGCAGCCAAGGCATCCAGACCCAGTACTTC. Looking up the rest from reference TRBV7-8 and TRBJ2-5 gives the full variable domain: GAGVSQSPRYKVAKRGQDVALRCDPISGHVSLFWYQQALGQGPEFLTYFQNEAQLDKSGLPSDRFFAERPEGSVSTLKIQRTQQEDSAVYLCASSQGIQTQYFGPGTRLLVL.

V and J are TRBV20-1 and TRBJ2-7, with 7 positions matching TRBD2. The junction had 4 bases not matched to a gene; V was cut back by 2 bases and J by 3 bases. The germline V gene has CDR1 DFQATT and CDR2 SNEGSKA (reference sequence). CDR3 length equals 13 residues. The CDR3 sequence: CSARRAGIYEQYF. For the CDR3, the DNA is TGCAGTGCTAGACGAGCGGGGATCTACGAGCAGTACTTC.

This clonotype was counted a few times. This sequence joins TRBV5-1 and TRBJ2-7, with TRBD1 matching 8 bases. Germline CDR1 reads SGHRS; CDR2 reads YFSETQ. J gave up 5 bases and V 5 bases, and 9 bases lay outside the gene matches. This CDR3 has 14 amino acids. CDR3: CASSRTGSTDEQYF. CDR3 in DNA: TGCGCCAGCAGTAGGACAGGGTCTACCGACGAGCAGTACTTC. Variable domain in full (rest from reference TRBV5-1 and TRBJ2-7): KAGVTQTPRYLIKTRGQQVTLSCSPISGHRSVSWYQQTPGQGLQFLFEYFSETQRNKGNFPGRFSGRQFSNSRSEMNVSTLELGDSALYLCASSRTGSTDEQYFGPGTRLTVT.

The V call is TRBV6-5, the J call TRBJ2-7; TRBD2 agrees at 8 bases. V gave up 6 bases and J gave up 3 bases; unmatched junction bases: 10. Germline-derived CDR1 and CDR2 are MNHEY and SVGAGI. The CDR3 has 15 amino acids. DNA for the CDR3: TGTGCCAGCAGCTACGGGACTAGTAAAGGCTACGAGCAGTACTTC. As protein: CASSYGTSKGYEQYF.

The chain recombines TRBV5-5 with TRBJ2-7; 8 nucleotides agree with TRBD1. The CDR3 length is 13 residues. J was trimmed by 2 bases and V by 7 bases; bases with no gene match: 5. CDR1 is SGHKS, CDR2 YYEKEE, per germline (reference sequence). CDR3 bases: TGTGCCAGCTTGGAACAGGGGGCCTACGAGCAGTACTTC. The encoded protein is CASLEQGAYEQYF.

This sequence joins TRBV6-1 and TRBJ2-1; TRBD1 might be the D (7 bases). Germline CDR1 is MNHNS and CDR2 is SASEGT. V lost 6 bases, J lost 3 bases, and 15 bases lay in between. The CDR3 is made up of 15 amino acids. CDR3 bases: TGTGCCAGCAGCCCGACAGGGAGGCGCTACAATGAGCAGTTCTTC. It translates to CASSPTGRRYNEQFF.

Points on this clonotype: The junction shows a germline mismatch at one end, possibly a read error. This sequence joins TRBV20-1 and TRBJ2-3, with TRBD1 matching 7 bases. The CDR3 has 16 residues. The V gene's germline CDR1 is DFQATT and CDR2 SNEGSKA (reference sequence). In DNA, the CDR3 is TGCTGTGCTAGAGATCCCGCAGGGGGACGCACAGATACGCAGTATTTT. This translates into CCARDPAGGRTDTQYF.

The CDR3 sequence is CSAAGTVGAYEQYF. The CDR3 DNA sequence: TGCAGTGCTGCCGGGACAGTGGGGGCCTACGAGCAGTACTTC. This rearrangement joins TRBV20-1 to TRBJ2-7, with TRBD1 matching 7 bases. The CDR3 loop spans 14 amino acids. Trimming cost V 5 bases and J 2 bases; bases outside gene matches: 9. Germline V lookup: CDR1 DFQATT, CDR2 SNEGSKA (reference sequence).

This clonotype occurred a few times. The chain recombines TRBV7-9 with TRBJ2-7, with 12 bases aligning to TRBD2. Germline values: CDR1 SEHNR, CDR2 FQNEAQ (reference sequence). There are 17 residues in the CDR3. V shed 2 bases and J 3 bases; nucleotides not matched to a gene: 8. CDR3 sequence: CASSLMVTSGGVYEQYF. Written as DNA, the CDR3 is TGTGCCAGCAGCTTAATGGTGACTAGCGGGGGAGTCTACGAGCAGTACTTC.

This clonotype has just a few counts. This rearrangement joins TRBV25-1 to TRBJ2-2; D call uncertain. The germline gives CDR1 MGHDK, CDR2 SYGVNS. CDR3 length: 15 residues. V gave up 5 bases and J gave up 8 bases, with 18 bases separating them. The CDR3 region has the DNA TGTGCCAGCAGTCCGTACCCCTGGGGTGGAGGGGAGCTGTTTTTT. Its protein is CASSPYPWGGGELFF. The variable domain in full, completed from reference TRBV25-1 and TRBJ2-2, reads EADIYQTPRYLVIGTGKKITLECSQTMGHDKMYWYQQDPGMELHLIHYSYGVNSTEKGDLSSESTVSRIRTEHFPLTLESARPSHTSQYLCASSPYPWGGGELFFGEGSRLTVL.

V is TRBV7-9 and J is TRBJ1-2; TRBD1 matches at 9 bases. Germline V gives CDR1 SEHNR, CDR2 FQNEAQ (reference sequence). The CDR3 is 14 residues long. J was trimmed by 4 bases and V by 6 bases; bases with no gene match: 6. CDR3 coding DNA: TGTGCCAGCAGTTTTTCACAGGGGGCCTATGGCTACACCTTC. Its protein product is CASSFSQGAYGYTF.

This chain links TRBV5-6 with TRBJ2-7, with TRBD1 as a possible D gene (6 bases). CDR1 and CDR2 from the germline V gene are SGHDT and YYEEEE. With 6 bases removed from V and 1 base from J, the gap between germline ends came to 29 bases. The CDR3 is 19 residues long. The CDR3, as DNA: TGTGCCAGCACACCCGGACTTATTGTGTGGGGGCCTTCATCCTACGAGCAGTACTTC. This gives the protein CASTPGLIVWGPSSYEQYF. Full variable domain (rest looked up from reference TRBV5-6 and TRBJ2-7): DAGVTQSPTHLIKTRGQQVTLRCSPKSGHDTVSWYQQALGQGPQFIFQYYEEEERQRGNFPDRFSGHQFPNYSSELNVNALLLGDSALYLCASTPGLIVWGPSSYEQYFGPGTRLTVT.

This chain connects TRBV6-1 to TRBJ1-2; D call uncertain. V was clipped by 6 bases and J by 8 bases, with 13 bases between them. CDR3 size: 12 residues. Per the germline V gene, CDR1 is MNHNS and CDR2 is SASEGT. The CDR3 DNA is TGTGCCAGCAGGAACAGCTTCAAAGGCTACACCTTC. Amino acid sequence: CASRNSFKGYTF.

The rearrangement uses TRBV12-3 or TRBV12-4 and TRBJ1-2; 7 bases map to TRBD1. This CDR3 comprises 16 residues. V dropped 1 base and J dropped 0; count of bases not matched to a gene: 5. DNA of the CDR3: TGTGCCAGCAGTTTAGATACAGGGGCGTCTAACTATGGCTACACCTTC. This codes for CASSLDTGASNYGYTF.

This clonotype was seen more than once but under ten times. CDR3 residues: CASSFGQGGPDTQYF. Here the CDR3 DNA reads TGCGCCAGCAGCTTTGGACAGGGTGGGCCAGATACGCAGTATTTT. This chain connects TRBV5-1 to TRBJ2-3, with 8 bases lining up with TRBD1. The germline gives CDR1 SGHRS, CDR2 YFSETQ. This CDR3 region has 15 residues. The J segment lost 4 bases and the V segment lost 2 bases, leaving 6 bases of the junction unmatched. The full variable domain, rest sourced from reference TRBV5-1 and TRBJ2-3, is KAGVTQTPRYLIKTRGQQVTLSCSPISGHRSVSWYQQTPGQGLQFLFEYFSETQRNKGNFPGRFSGRQFSNSRSEMNVSTLELGDSALYLCASSFGQGGPDTQYFGPGTRLTVL.

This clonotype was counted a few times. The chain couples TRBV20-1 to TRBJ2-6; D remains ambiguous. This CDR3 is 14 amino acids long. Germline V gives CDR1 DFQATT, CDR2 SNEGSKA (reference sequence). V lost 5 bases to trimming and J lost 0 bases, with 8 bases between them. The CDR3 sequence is CSAAVFSGANVLTF. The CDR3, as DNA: TGCAGTGCTGCCGTGTTCTCTGGGGCCAACGTCCTGACTTTC.